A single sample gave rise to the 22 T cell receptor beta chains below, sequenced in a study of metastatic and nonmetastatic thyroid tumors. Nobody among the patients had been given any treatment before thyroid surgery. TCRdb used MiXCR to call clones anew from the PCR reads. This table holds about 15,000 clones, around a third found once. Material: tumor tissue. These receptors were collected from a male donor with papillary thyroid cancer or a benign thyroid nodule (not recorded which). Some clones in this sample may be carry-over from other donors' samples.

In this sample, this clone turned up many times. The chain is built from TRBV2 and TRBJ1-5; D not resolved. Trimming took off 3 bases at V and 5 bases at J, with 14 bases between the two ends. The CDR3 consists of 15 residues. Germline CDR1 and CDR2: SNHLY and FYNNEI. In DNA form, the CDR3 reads TGTGCCAGCAGTGACGAGTTAGGATTCGATCAGCCCCAGCATTTT. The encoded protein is CASSDELGFDQPQHF.

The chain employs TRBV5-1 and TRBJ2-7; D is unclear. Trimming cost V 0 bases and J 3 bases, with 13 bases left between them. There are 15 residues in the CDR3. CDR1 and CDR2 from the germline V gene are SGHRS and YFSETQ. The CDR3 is CASSLVEAGNYEQYF. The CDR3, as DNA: TGCGCCAGCAGCTTGGTCGAGGCTGGGAACTACGAGCAGTACTTC.

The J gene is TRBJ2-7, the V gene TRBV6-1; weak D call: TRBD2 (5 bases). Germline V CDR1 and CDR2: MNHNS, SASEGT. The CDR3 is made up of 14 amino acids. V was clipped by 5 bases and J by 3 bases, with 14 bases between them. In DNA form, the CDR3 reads TGTGCCAGCAGTCCCCGTGGAGGCTACTACGAGCAGTACTTC. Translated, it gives CASSPRGGYYEQYF.

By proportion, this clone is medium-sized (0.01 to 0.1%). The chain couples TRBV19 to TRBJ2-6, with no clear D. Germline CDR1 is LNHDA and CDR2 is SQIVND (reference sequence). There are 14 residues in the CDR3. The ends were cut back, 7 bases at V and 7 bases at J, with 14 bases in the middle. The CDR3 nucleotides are TGTGCCAGTATCCCCTGGGCAGGTGCCAACGTCCTGACTTTC. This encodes CASIPWAGANVLTF. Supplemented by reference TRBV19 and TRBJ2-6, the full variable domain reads DGGITQSPKYLFRKEGQNVTLSCEQNLNHDAMYWYRQDPGQGLRLIYYSQIVNDFQKGDIAEGYSVSREKKESFPLTVTSAQKNPTAFYLCASIPWAGANVLTFGAGSRLTVL.

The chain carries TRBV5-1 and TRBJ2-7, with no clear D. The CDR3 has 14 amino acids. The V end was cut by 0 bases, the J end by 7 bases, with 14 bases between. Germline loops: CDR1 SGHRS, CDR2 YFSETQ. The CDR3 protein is CASSLGGELGEQYF. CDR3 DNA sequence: TGCGCCAGCAGCTTGGGAGGTGAGCTGGGAGAGCAGTACTTC.

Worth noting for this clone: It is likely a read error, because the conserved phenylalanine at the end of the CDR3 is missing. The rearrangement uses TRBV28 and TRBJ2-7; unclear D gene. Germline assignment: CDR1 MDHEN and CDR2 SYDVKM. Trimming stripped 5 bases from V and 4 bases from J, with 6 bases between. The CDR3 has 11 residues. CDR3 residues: CASSVLYEQYL. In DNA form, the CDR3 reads TGTGCCAGCAGTGTACTGTACGAGCAGTACTTG.

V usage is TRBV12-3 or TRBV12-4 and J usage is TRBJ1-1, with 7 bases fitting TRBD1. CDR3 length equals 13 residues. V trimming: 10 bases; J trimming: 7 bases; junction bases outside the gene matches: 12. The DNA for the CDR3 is TGTGCCAACAGGTTGGAGGGGGCTAATGAAGCTTTCTTT. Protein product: CANRLEGANEAFF.

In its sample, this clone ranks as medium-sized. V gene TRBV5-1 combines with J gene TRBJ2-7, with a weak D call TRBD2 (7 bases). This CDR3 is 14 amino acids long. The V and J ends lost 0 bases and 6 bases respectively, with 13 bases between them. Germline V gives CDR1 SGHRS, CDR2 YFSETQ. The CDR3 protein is CASSLGGGGSEQYF. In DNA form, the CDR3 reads TGCGCCAGCAGCTTGGGAGGGGGGGGCTCCGAGCAGTACTTC.

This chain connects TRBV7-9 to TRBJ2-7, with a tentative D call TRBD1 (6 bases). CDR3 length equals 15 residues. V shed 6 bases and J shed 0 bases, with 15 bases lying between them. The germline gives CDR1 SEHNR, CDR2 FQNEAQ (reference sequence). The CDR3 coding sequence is TGTGCCAGCAGATCTGGTGGGGGCCCCTCCTACGAGCAGTACTTC. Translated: CASRSGGGPSYEQYF.

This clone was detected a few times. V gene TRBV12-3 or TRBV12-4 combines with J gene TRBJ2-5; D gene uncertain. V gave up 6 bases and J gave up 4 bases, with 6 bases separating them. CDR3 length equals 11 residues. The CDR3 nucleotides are TGTGCCAGCAGCCCTGGAGAGACCCAGTACTTC. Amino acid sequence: CASSPGETQYF.

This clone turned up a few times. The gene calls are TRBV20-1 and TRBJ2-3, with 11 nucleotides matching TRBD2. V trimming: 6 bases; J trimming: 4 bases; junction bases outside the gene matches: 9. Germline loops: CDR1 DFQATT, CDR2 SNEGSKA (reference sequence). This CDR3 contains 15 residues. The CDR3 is CSARWSSGRSDTQYF. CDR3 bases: TGCAGTGCCCGGTGGTCTAGCGGGAGGTCAGATACGCAGTATTTT.

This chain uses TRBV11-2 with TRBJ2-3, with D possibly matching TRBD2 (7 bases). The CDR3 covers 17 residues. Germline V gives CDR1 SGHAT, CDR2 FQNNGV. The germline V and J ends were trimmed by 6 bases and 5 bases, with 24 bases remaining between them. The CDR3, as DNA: TGTGCCAGCAGGAAAAGGGGGGGGACGTTTTATGGAGATACGCAGTATTTT. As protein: CASRKRGGTFYGDTQYF.

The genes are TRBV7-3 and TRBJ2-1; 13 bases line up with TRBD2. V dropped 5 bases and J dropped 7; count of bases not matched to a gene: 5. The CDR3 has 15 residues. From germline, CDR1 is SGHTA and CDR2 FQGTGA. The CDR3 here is CASSQLGLAGNEQFF. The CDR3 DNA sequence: TGTGCCAGCAGCCAGCTGGGACTAGCGGGAAATGAGCAGTTCTTC.

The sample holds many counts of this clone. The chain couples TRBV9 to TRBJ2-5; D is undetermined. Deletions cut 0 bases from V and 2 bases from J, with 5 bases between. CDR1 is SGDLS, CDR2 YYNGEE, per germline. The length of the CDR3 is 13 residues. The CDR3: CASSVEQQETQYF. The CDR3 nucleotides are TGTGCCAGCAGCGTAGAACAGCAAGAGACCCAGTACTTC.

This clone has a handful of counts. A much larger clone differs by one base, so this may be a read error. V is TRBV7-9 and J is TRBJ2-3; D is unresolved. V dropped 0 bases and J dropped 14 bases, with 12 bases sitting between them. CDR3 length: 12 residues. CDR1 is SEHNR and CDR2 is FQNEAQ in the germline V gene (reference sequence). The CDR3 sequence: CASSLADGRLYF. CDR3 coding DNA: TGTGCCAGCAGCTTAGCGGACGGAAGGTTGTATTTT.

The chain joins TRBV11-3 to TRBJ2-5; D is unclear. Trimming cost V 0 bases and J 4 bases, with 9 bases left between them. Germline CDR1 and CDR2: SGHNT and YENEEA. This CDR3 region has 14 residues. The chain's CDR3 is CASSLDLTGETQYF. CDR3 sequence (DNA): TGTGCCAGCAGCTTAGATCTAACGGGAGAGACCCAGTACTTC.

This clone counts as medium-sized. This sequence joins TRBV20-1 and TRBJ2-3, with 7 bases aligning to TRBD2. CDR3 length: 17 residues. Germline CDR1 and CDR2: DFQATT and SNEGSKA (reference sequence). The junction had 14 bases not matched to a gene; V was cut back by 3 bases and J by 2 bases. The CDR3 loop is CSARGVGRGTNTDTQYF. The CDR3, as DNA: TGCAGTGCTAGGGGGGTCGGGCGCGGGACTAACACAGATACGCAGTATTTT.

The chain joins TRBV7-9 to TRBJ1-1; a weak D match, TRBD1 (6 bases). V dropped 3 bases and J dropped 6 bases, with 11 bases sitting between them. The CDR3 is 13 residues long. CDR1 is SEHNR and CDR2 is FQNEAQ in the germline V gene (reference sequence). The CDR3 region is CASSLRTASEAFF. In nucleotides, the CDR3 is TGTGCCAGCAGCTTGCGGACAGCCTCTGAAGCTTTCTTT.

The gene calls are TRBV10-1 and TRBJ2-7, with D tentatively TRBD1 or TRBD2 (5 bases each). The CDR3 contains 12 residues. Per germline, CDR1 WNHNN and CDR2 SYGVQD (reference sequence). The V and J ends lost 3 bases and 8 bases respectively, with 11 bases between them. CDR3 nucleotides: TGCGCCAGCAGTGATTTACCGGGACAGCAGTACTTC. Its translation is CASSDLPGQQYF.

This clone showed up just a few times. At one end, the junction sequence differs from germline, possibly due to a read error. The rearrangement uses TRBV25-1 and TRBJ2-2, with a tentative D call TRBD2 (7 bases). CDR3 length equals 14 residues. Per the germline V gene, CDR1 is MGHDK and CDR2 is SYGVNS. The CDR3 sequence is CAISAGADTVELFF. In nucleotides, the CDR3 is TGTGCCATCAGTGCGGGGGCGGACACCGTGGAGCTGTTTTTT.

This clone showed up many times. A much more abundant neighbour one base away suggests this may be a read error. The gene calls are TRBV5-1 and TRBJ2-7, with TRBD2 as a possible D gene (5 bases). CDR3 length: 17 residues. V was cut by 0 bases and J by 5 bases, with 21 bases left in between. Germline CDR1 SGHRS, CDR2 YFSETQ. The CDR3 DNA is TGCGCCAGCAGCTTGGTCCACCGAGACTATCGTGTGAACGAGCAGTACTTC. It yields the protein CASSLVHRDYRVNEQYF.

CDR3 region: CASSSRDSGMQETQYF. CDR3 bases: TGTGCCAGCAGCTCTCGCGATAGCGGGATGCAAGAGACCCAGTACTTC. The gene calls are TRBV7-9 and TRBJ2-5; TRBD2 aligns across 8 bases. This CDR3 region has 16 residues. Germline V gene lookup returns CDR1 SEHNR and CDR2 FQNEAQ (reference sequence). V dropped 4 bases and J dropped 2; count of bases not matched to a gene: 9. Variable domain in full (rest from reference TRBV7-9 and TRBJ2-5): DTGVSQNPRHKITKRGQNVTFRCDPISEHNRLYWYRQTLGQGPEFLTYFQNEAQLEKSRLLSDRFSAERPKGSFSTLEIQRTEQGDSAMYLCASSSRDSGMQETQYFGPGTRLLVL.